This T cell receptor (beta chain) was found in a study of blood T cell repertoires in COVID-19. At the level of the study: From the United States, Italy and Spain came samples of acute and convalescent COVID-19. PBMCs, B-cell-depleted T cells, or T cells provided the cDNA or gDNA that made up the material.

The germline CDR1 and CDR2 sequences are SGHRS and YFSETQ. With 3 bases clipped from V and 3 bases from J, the junction kept 2 bases outside the gene matches. This CDR3 is built from 16 residues. In the study's own analysis: Amplified reference gene primers provided the basis for estimating nucleated cell counts. Assay used: immunoSEQ multiplex PCR; TCRdb lists only in-frame clones, some missing. V and J calls and clone size follow that table, whereas D and trimming were derived from the DNA. The repertoire holds about 55,000 clones, with about nine tenths as singletons. The sequence was collected from a man in his sixties with active COVID-19. Sequencing used peripheral blood. The chain combines TRBV5-1 with TRBJ2-3; 15 bases agree with TRBD2. CDR3 in amino acids: CASSSGLAGGTDTQYF. CDR3 sequence (DNA): TGCGCCAGCAGCTCGGGACTAGCGGGAGGAACAGATACGCAGTATTTT.